This record looks at one T cell receptor beta chain sequence and its context. Its binding antigen is unknown. The input lacks base qualities; no much larger clone sits a single base away. The trial excluded patients who had a history of autoimmune disease or who were on systemic immunosuppression. Peripheral blood for TCR sequencing was collected from all dose cohorts at baseline, on cycle 4 day 1, and on cycle 7 day 1. Samples came from an open-label, multicenter, first-in-human phase I dose-escalation trial of ivuxolimab. Adults with locally advanced or metastatic melanoma, renal cell carcinoma, hepatocellular carcinoma or head and neck squamous cell carcinoma were enrolled in the trial. CD4+ and CD8+ T cells were sorted separately from peripheral blood before TCR sequencing. For sequencing of the TCRbeta CDR3 region, genomic DNA was extracted from the sorted cells. The immunoSEQ Assay was used to sequence the TCRbeta CDR3 regions. The immuneACCESS repertoire file appears here via TCRdb, limited to in-frame rearrangements. These files lack a portion of the clones; in checked studies, under half of the deficit traces to unresolved V genes, and the cause of the others is not known. The sample yields 130,000 or so clones; approximately 92% were counted once. Roughly 0.15% of the sample lies in the top ten.

These data come from a study of OX40 agonist ivuxolimab in advanced cancers. Context from the whole study: Ivuxolimab, which targeted the costimulatory receptor OX40 (CD134), was an agonistic, fully human IgG2 monoclonal antibody. A male proportion of 75% to 85% and a mean age of roughly 58 years, ranging from 23 to 79, were recorded for the dose-escalation cohort. Intravenous ivuxolimab was administered to patients every 2 weeks at six dose levels: 0.01, 0.1, 0.3, 1.5, 3 and 10 mg/kg. The paper reports the monotherapy dose-escalation portion (N ≈ 50 patients) of the phase I ivuxolimab trial. Three dose-escalation patients achieved partial responses, one with hepatocellular carcinoma and two with cutaneous melanoma. Among the roughly 52 dose-escalation patients, about 20 had hepatocellular carcinoma, 15 or so melanoma, 9 renal cell carcinoma and 9 head and neck cancer. Patients were allowed to have had prior anti-PD-1, anti-PD-L1 or anti-CTLA-4 therapy, and 40% of the dose-escalation patients had previously received checkpoint inhibitors. Peripheral TCRbeta sequencing was intended to test whether TCR sequence diversity was altered and clonal T-cell expansion was caused by ivuxolimab.

Here V drops 0 bases and J drops 5 bases, and the junction holds 9 bases not matched to any gene. Reading the germline V gene gives CDR1 SGHRS and CDR2 YFSETQ. Measured from the cysteine to the phenylalanine, the CDR3 is 16 residues long. Solely the CDR3 DNA is kept, with 48 bases framed from the first base. The paper's findings and limits, for the study overall: The antigen specificity of the peripheral T cells that underwent clonal expansion was not determined. At doses of 0.1 to 3.0 mg/kg, clonal expansion of both CD4+ and CD8+ T cells in blood was seen between baseline and week 6. Low levels of normalized T-cell clonal expansion were also seen in some patients who did not respond. After ivuxolimab, CD8+ T cells had more expanded clones than CD4+ T cells on average. In the 0.1-3.0 mg/kg groups, partial responders were among the patients with the lowest normalized peripheral clonal expansion, particularly in CD8+ T cells.

The sample here was CD4+ or CD8+ T cells sorted from blood, taken in a trial of the OX40 agonist ivuxolimab. The V gene is TRBV5-1 and the J gene is TRBJ1-1; 8 central nucleotides agree with TRBD1. This TCR derives from an adult with an advanced solid tumor such as melanoma, head and neck, liver or kidney cancer. The CDR3 has the sequence CASSLAPTGESTEAFF. The DNA reads as follows: TGCGCCAGCAGCTTGGCCCCGACAGGGGAAAGTACTGAAGCTTTCTTT.